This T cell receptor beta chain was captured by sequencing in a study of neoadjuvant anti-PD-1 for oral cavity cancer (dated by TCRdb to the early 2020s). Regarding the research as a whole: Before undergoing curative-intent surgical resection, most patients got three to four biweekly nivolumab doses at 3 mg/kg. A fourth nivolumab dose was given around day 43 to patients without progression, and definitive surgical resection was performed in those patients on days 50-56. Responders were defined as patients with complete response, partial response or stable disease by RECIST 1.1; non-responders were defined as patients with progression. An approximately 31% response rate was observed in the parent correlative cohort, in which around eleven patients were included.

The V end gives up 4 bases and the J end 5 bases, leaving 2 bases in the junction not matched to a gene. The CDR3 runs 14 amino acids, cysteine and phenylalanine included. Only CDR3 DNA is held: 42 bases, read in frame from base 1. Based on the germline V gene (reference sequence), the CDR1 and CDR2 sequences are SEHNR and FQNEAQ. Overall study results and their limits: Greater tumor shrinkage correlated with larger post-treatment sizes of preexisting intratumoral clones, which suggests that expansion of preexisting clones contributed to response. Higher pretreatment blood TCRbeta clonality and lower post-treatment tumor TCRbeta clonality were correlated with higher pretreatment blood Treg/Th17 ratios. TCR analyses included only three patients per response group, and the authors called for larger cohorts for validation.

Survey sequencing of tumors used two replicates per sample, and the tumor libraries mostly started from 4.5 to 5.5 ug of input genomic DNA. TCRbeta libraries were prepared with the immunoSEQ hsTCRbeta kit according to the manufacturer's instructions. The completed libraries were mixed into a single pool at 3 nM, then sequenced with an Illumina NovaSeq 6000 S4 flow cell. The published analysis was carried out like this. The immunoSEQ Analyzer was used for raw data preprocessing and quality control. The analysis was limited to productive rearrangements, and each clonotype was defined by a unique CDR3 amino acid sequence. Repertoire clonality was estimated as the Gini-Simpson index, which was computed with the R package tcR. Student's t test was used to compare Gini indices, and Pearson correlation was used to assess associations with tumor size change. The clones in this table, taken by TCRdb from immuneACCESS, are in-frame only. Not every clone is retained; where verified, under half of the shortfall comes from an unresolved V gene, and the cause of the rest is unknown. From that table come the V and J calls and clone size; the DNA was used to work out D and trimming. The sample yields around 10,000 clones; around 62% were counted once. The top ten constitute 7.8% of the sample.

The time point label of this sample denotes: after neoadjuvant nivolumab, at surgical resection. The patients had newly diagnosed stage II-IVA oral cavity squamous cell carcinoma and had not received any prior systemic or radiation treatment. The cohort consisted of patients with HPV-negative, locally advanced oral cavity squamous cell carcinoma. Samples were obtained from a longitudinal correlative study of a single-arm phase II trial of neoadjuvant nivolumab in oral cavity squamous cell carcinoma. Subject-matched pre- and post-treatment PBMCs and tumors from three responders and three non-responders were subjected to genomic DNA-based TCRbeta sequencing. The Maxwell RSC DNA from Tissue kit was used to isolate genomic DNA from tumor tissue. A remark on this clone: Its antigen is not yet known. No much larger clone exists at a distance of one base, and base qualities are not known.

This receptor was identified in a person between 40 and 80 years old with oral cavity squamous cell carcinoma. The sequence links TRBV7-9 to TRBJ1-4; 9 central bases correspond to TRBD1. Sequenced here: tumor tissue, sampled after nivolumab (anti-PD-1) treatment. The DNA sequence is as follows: TGTGCCAGCAGCTCGACAGGGGGAAATGAAAAACTGTTTTTT. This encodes CASSSTGGNEKLFF.